This TCR beta chain was documented in a study of control samples from healthy donors and cancer patients. Clones were read by immunoSEQ multiplex PCR, and TCRdb kept only the in-frame ones, dropping some. The table lists 400,000 to 450,000 clones, about nine tenths of them singletons, with roughly 6.4% in the top ten. The clonotype comes from a middle-aged man with head and neck cancer. Sequenced material: PBMCs.

The CDR3 is CASRLSGDLSYEQYF. The CDR3 nucleotides read TGTGCCAGTAGATTGAGCGGGGACCTCTCCTACGAGCAGTACTTC. The J gene is TRBJ2-7, the V gene TRBV19; the match to TRBD2 covers 7 bases. The CDR3 extends over 15 amino acids. CDR1 and CDR2 from the germline V gene are LNHDA and SQIVND (reference sequence). Losses at the gene ends were 6 bases for V and 0 bases for J; bases not matched to a gene: 8.